These 30 T cell receptor beta chains originate from one sample sequenced in a study of T cell responses to AZD1222 COVID-19 vaccine. TCRdb keeps only in-frame clones here, not all; method: immunoSEQ multiplex PCR. The table has around 99,000 clones, roughly 89% seen once; the top ten hold 20% to 25%. Sequences were derived from peripheral blood, sampled on day 0 of AZD1222 vaccination. These receptors came from an adult in good health.

The rearrangement joins TRBV23-1 to TRBJ2-1; D is unresolved. TRBV23-1 is known as an ORF, though its function is uncertain. V dropped 4 bases and J dropped 3 bases, with 10 bases sitting between them. The CDR3 has 14 amino acids. The CDR3 nucleotides read TGCGCCAGCAGTCCATCAGGTCTCTACAATGAGCAGTTCTTC. Amino acid sequence: CASSPSGLYNEQFF.

J is TRBJ2-2 and V is TRBV3-1 (or the pseudogene TRBV3-2), with D unclear. There are 17 residues in the CDR3. Germline loops: CDR1 LGHDT, CDR2 YNNKEL (reference sequence). V was shortened by 1 base and J by 0 bases, with 12 bases between the two germline ends. The CDR3 nucleotides read TGTGCCAGCAGCCAAGGCCGGGCACAACCGAACACCGGGGAGCTGTTTTTT. Translation: CASSQGRAQPNTGELFF.

This clone is a singleton in its sample. The V call is TRBV25-1, the J call TRBJ2-7; 7 bases are shared with TRBD1. The CDR3 sequence is 16 residues long. The V and J ends lost 3 bases and 4 bases, in that order; junction bases with no gene match: 12. The germline gives CDR1 MGHDK, CDR2 SYGVNS. The CDR3 DNA sequence: TGTGCCAGCAGTGACCGTCTTGGGACAGACGCGTACGAGCAGTACTTC. Amino acids: CASSDRLGTDAYEQYF.

In this sample, this clone turned up a few times. V and J are TRBV19 and TRBJ2-7, with D perhaps assigned TRBD1 or TRBD2 (5 bases each). Germline-derived CDR1 and CDR2 are LNHDA and SQIVND (reference sequence). There are 14 residues in the CDR3. V was trimmed by 1 base and J by 6 bases, leaving 13 bases between them. The CDR3 loop reads CASSIGDRWGEQYF. The CDR3 region has the DNA TGTGCCAGTAGTATAGGGGACCGGTGGGGCGAGCAGTACTTC.

V is TRBV2 and J is TRBJ2-5, with 7 bases matching TRBD2. The CDR3 extends over 12 amino acids. V dropped 8 bases and J dropped 0; count of bases not matched to a gene: 0. CDR1 and CDR2 from the germline V gene are SNHLY and FYNNEI. The CDR3 DNA is TGTGCCAGCGGGACTAACCAAGAGACCCAGTACTTC. Its protein product is CASGTNQETQYF.

V gene TRBV29-1 combines with J gene TRBJ1-2; D is ambiguous. CDR3 length: 13 residues. V was shortened by 4 bases and J by 6 bases, with 15 bases between the two germline ends. Germline lookup yields CDR1 SQVTM and CDR2 ANQGSEA. This CDR3 reads CSVVFWALDGYTF. As DNA, the CDR3 is TGCAGCGTTGTTTTTTGGGCCTTGGATGGCTACACCTTC.

This chain links TRBV7-2 with TRBJ2-7; no reliable D call. In germline, CDR1 is SGHTA, CDR2 FQGNSA. The CDR3 length is 11 residues. Trimming took 2 bases from V and 5 from J, leaving 4 bases between them. CDR3: CASSLLDEQYF. CDR3 nucleotide sequence: TGTGCCAGCAGCTTACTAGACGAGCAGTACTTC.

This chain uses TRBV23-1 with TRBJ1-2; no clear D gene. TRBV23-1 is identified as an open reading frame with a role that is uncertain. V lost 2 bases and J 4 bases, leaving 11 bases between the germline ends. The CDR3 has 14 amino acids. CDR3 protein: CASSQPTDLYGYTF. The CDR3 bases are TGCGCCAGCAGTCAACCTACGGATCTCTATGGCTACACCTTC.

This chain links TRBV28 with TRBJ1-3; weak D call: TRBD1 (5 bases). This CDR3 is built from 15 residues. Trimming stripped 8 bases from V and 0 bases from J, with 14 bases between. Germline CDR1 and CDR2: MDHEN and SYDVKM. The CDR3, as DNA: TGTGCCAGCGGTTGGGACGCTAACTCTGGAAACACCATATATTTT. Residues: CASGWDANSGNTIYF.

The chain has TRBV7-6 and TRBJ2-7; D perhaps matches TRBD1 (6 bases). Trimming took off 4 bases at V and 4 bases at J, with 14 bases between the two ends. Germline V lookup: CDR1 SGHVS, CDR2 FNYEAQ. The CDR3 is 14 amino acids. CDR3 amino acids: CASSSRQEGYEQYF. CDR3 sequence (DNA): TGTGCCAGCAGCTCCCGACAGGAAGGTTACGAGCAGTACTTC.

V and J are TRBV5-1 and TRBJ2-3; 15 bases agree with TRBD2. The CDR3 spans 16 residues. The V gene's germline CDR1 is SGHRS and CDR2 YFSETQ. J was trimmed by 4 bases and V by 4 bases; bases with no gene match: 4. The CDR3 sequence: CASSAGLAGGADTQYF. The CDR3 coding sequence is TGCGCCAGCAGCGCCGGACTAGCGGGGGGGGCAGATACGCAGTATTTT.

The genes are TRBV6-6 and TRBJ1-2; tentatively, D is TRBD1 (5 bases). In germline, CDR1 is MNHNY, CDR2 SVGAGI (reference sequence). The V and J ends lost 2 bases and 8 bases respectively, with 18 bases between them. The CDR3 covers 15 residues. CDR3 region: CASSYSEQGASGYTF. CDR3 sequence (DNA): TGTGCCAGCAGTTACAGCGAGCAGGGCGCTAGCGGCTACACCTTC.

The rearrangement links TRBV14 to TRBJ2-2; TRBD1 aligns across 9 bases. The CDR3 runs 16 residues. The germline V gene encodes CDR1 SGHDN and CDR2 FVKESK. V lost 2 bases, J lost 3 bases, and 4 bases stayed unmatched. DNA for the CDR3: TGTGCCAGCAGCCAAAGGACAGGGGTAGACACCGGGGAGCTGTTTTTT. It encodes CASSQRTGVDTGELFF.

The chain uses TRBV18 and TRBJ1-1; D is possibly TRBD1 (5 bases). Germline V CDR1 and CDR2: KGHSH, LQKENI. Trimming took 6 bases from V and 1 from J, leaving 12 bases between them. This CDR3 comprises 14 residues. In nucleotides, the CDR3 is TGTGCCAGCTCCCCGGGGGGGAAGAACACTGAAGCTTTCTTT. Translating gives CASSPGGKNTEAFF.

At least ten counts were recorded for this clone. CDR3 nucleotides: TGCGCCAGCAGCCAAGACGCGACTAGGCCAACTTACGAGCAGTACTTC. Translated: CASSQDATRPTYEQYF. This chain connects TRBV4-3 to TRBJ2-7; D possibly corresponds to TRBD2 (6 bases). The germline V gene has CDR1 LGHNA and CDR2 YSLEER. The CDR3 is made up of 16 amino acids. Trimming stripped 0 bases from V and 4 bases from J, with 16 bases between.

About this clone itself: This sample includes further DNA sequences coding for the same CDR3. The chain recombines TRBV4-3 with TRBJ2-6; D uncertain. Germline V gives CDR1 LGHNA, CDR2 YSLEER. The germline V and J ends were trimmed by 0 bases and 0 bases, with 6 bases remaining between them. CDR3 size: 16 residues. The CDR3 bases are TGCGCCAGCAGCCAAGATACGAGCTCTGGGGCCAACGTCCTGACTTTC. Its translation is CASSQDTSSGANVLTF.

The chain carries TRBV5-6 and TRBJ2-1, with unresolved D. This CDR3 comprises 15 residues. Trimming removed 4 bases at V and 12 bases at J, with 23 bases between. Germline V gene lookup returns CDR1 SGHDT and CDR2 YYEEEE. DNA of the CDR3: TGTGCCAGCAGCCAATCGGCATTAACCCTAGGCGGGCAGTTCTTC. Encoded protein: CASSQSALTLGGQFF.

The chain is built from TRBV6-2 or TRBV6-3 and TRBJ2-7, with D perhaps TRBD1 (5 bases). Looked up from germline, CDR1 is MNHEY and CDR2 is SVGEGT. The CDR3 is made up of 15 amino acids. V lost 0 bases and J 1 base, leaving 10 bases between the germline ends. CDR3 sequence reads: CASSYSGDSSYEQYF. DNA of the CDR3: TGTGCCAGCAGTTACTCGGGTGACAGTTCCTACGAGCAGTACTTC.

The chain employs TRBV5-1 and TRBJ1-2, with TRBD1 as a possible D gene (5 bases). This CDR3 is 15 amino acids long. Germline CDR1 and CDR2: SGHRS and YFSETQ. Trimming left V 1 base short and J 0 bases short, with 10 bases between. The CDR3 here is CASSLLDNSNYGYTF. DNA of the CDR3: TGCGCCAGCAGCTTGTTGGACAACTCTAACTATGGCTACACCTTC.

The chain employs TRBV7-9 and TRBJ2-7; maybe TRBD2 (6 bases). The length of the CDR3 is 14 residues. Germline V gene sequence: CDR1 SEHNR, CDR2 FQNEAQ (reference sequence). Trimming left V 6 bases short and J 5 bases short, with 17 bases between. DNA for the CDR3: TGTGCCAGCAGGAGGGGACTCCCTTGGGACGAGCAGTACTTC. It translates to CASRRGLPWDEQYF. Combining the CDR3 with reference TRBV7-9 and TRBJ2-7 gives the whole variable domain DTGVSQNPRHKITKRGQNVTFRCDPISEHNRLYWYRQTLGQGPEFLTYFQNEAQLEKSRLLSDRFSAERPKGSFSTLEIQRTEQGDSAMYLCASRRGLPWDEQYFGPGTRLTVT.

The V gene is TRBV5-6, the J gene TRBJ1-3, with D hard to call. This CDR3 is built from 15 residues. The germline V gene has CDR1 SGHDT and CDR2 YYEEEE. Trimming removed 0 bases at V and 4 bases at J, with 11 bases between. CDR3 sequence (DNA): TGTGCCAGCAGCTTGGGGCCCTCCTCAGGAAACACCATATATTTT. Protein sequence: CASSLGPSSGNTIYF. The whole variable domain, filled in from reference TRBV5-6 and TRBJ1-3, reads DAGVTQSPTHLIKTRGQQVTLRCSPKSGHDTVSWYQQALGQGPQFIFQYYEEEERQRGNFPDRFSGHQFPNYSSELNVNALLLGDSALYLCASSLGPSSGNTIYFGEGSWLTVV.

CDR3: CASSDGTGPGWANVLTF. In nucleotides, the CDR3 is TGTGCCAGTAGCGACGGGACAGGGCCTGGGTGGGCCAACGTCCTGACTTTC. The genes are TRBV19 and TRBJ2-6; 9 positions agree with TRBD1. The germline V gene encodes CDR1 LNHDA and CDR2 SQIVND (reference sequence). The CDR3 is 17 amino acids. The V segment lost 6 bases and the J segment 5 bases; nucleotides outside the gene matches: 11.

The chain has TRBV19 and TRBJ2-5, with 7 positions matching TRBD2. Germline V gene sequence: CDR1 LNHDA, CDR2 SQIVND (reference sequence). J gave up 4 bases and V 7 bases, and 0 bases lay outside the gene matches. This CDR3 has 11 residues. For the CDR3, the DNA is TGTGCCAGTACTAGCGGAGAGACCCAGTACTTC. Translating it yields CASTSGETQYF.

Details on this clone: A junction end diverges from the germline sequence, so it may reflect a read error. The chain has TRBV10-3 and TRBJ1-2; no reliable D call. The CDR3 runs 11 residues. CDR1 ENHRY and CDR2 SYGVKD come from the germline V gene. The CDR3 bases are TGTGCCATCAGTGAATGGGTGGAGGCCCACTTC. Encoded protein: CAISEWVEAHF.

J is TRBJ1-2 and V is TRBV19; no clear D gene. This CDR3 is built from 13 residues. V gave up 5 bases and J gave up 7 bases, with 14 bases separating them. CDR1 LNHDA and CDR2 SQIVND come from the germline V gene (reference sequence). CDR3 nucleotide sequence: TGTGCCAGTAGTGGCATGGGGTGGGGTGGCTACACCTTC. Encoded protein: CASSGMGWGGYTF.

The V gene is TRBV5-1, the J gene TRBJ2-3; D gene ambiguous. V lost 0 bases and J lost 0, with 11 bases in between. CDR3 size: 16 residues. Per germline, CDR1 SGHRS and CDR2 YFSETQ. The CDR3 protein is CASSLAVILSTDTQYF. The CDR3 DNA reads as TGCGCCAGCAGCTTGGCCGTTATCCTTAGCACAGATACGCAGTATTTT.

The DNA for the CDR3 is TGTGCCAGCACCGGGACAGGGAAAAATTCACCCCTCCACTTT. This translates into CASTGTGKNSPLHF. The chain is built from TRBV6-5 and TRBJ1-6; 9 bases fit TRBD1. The V gene end was trimmed by 7 bases and the J gene end by 7 bases; junction bases not matched to a gene: 5. This CDR3 comprises 14 residues. Germline loops: CDR1 MNHEY, CDR2 SVGAGI.

The chain has TRBV4-3 and TRBJ2-3, with TRBD1 matching 12 bases. This CDR3 is 16 amino acids long. From germline, CDR1 is LGHNA and CDR2 YSLEER. Trimming removed 2 bases from V and 4 bases from J; junction bases left unmatched: 4. CDR3 amino acids: CASSQWDRGPSDTQYF. The CDR3 DNA sequence: TGCGCCAGCAGCCAATGGGACAGGGGGCCCTCAGATACGCAGTATTTT.

The chain links TRBV6-5 to TRBJ2-5; 9 bases align to TRBD1. CDR1 is MNHEY and CDR2 is SVGAGI in the germline V gene. This CDR3 has 13 residues. J lost 2 bases, V lost 6 bases, and 1 base had no gene match. The CDR3 protein is CASRQGAQETQYF. The DNA for the CDR3 is TGTGCCAGCAGACAGGGGGCTCAAGAGACCCAGTACTTC.

This chain joins TRBV7-2 and TRBJ2-4; D gene ambiguous. Trimming took off 2 bases at V and 5 bases at J, with 10 bases between the two ends. The CDR3 sequence is 14 residues long. CDR1 and CDR2 from the germline V gene are SGHTA and FQGNSA. The CDR3 DNA sequence: TGTGCCAGCAGCTTAAGTAGGGCGGAAAACATTCAGTACTTC. This codes for CASSLSRAENIQYF.